This TCR beta chain is drawn from a study of Ad26.COV2.S vaccination and SARS-CoV-2 variants. Study context: Participants got Ad26.COV2.S intramuscularly, once or twice 56 days apart. General observations from the study: Measurement of non-spike TCR breadth gave similar results in vaccine and placebo recipients. Measurements of TCR breadth and depth may have given underestimates of the total T cell responses.

Points on this clone: Its antigen is not known.

The treatment here: 19 received Ad26.COV2.S at low or high dose, single or two shots; 5 received placebo; per-sample allocation not given. Sampling was done on day 63 after the first vaccine or placebo injection. Ad26 vector vaccine expressed Wuhan-strain SARS-CoV-2 spike. Profiling relied on immunoSEQ multiplex PCR, and the TCRdb table lists in-frame clones only, not all of them. The sample has around 400,000 clones; around four fifths are singletons. This CDR3 region has 16 residues. Germline V gives CDR1 LNHDA, CDR2 SQIVND (reference sequence). Trimming left V 4 bases short and J 5 bases short, with 21 bases between.

The chain combines TRBV19 with TRBJ2-7; a possible D gene is TRBD1 (6 bases). The source material was peripheral blood, sampled in a trial of Ad26.COV2.S vaccine versus placebo. The sequence derives from a person aged 18-60 years who received the Ad26.COV2.S COVID-19 vaccine or a placebo. The CDR3 coding sequence is TGTGCCAGTAGTAAAGCCCCTTGGCAGGGGCAACACGAGCAGTACTTC. It encodes CASSKAPWQGQHEQYF. Based on the CDR3 plus reference TRBV19 and TRBJ2-7, the full variable domain is DGGITQSPKYLFRKEGQNVTLSCEQNLNHDAMYWYRQDPGQGLRLIYYSQIVNDFQKGDIAEGYSVSREKKESFPLTVTSAQKNPTAFYLCASSKAPWQGQHEQYFGPGTRLTVT.